This TCR beta chain originates from a study of T cells after yellow fever vaccination. Whole-study results and caveats: Bulk-population clonotypes that are abundant could appear as contaminants in FACS-sorted repertoires. Few clonotypes appeared in both CD4 and CD8 compartments.

For TCR, cDNA came from 5'RACE template switching, which added a universal primer site and UMIs. A single record per CDR3 protein comes from TCRdb applying MiXCR to the 5' RACE reads. The sample includes around 250,000 distinct CDR3 sequences, less than 9% of them seen just once. Deletions cut 4 bases from V and 6 bases from J, with 7 bases between. The germline CDR1 and CDR2 sequences are SGHTA and FQGNSA. The CDR3 length is 11 residues. This clonotype was counted a few times. Antigen specificity is unknown. Specimen: CD4+ T cells sorted from PBMCs, collected 15 days after the yellow fever booster vaccination. This receptor was identified in a man aged 30 to 45 who received the YFV17D yellow fever vaccine. The chain has TRBV7-2 and TRBJ2-7, with D unresolved. The CDR3 DNA is TGTGCCAGCAGCTCCCTGGCCGAGCAGTACTTC. This sequence encodes CASSSLAEQYF.